The clone carrying this T cell receptor beta chain has a handful of counts. The sample is drawn from a study of CD8+ T cells in alopecia areata. Germline CDR1 reads LGHNA; CDR2 reads YNFKEQ. V was shortened by 3 bases and J by 2 bases, with 10 bases between the two germline ends. The CDR3 has 14 residues. It was cDNA, reverse transcribed from extracted RNA, that served as the sequencing template. Clones were sequenced by immunoSEQ multiplex PCR, and TCRdb holds only the in-frame ones, with some missing. Counted here are approximately 91,000 clones, 35% to 50% occurring once; the ten biggest clones make up 0.75% to 0.9%.

This rearrangement joins TRBV4-2 to TRBJ2-5, with D perhaps TRBD2 (6 bases). The TCR sequence derives from a human donor with alopecia areata. Sequencing was performed on CD4+ T cells sorted from blood. For the CDR3, the DNA is TGTGCCAGCAGCCAGGTAGCGGTACAAGAGACCCAGTACTTC. Its protein product is CASSQVAVQETQYF.